These T cell receptor beta chains were read from a single sample in a study of cytomegalovirus exposure and HLA in healthy donors. Profiled with immunoSEQ multiplex PCR; TCRdb holds only in-frame clones, not every one. The sample has some 90,000 clones, around 84% seen once. Source material: PBMCs. These TCRs come from a woman aged 40 to 50 in good health and CMV-seronegative. Both conserved end residues are part of each CDR3. The D gene is left open where the match is weak. A row's size may be missing; if present it is once, few, many or a size class.

D gene	V gene	J gene	clone size	CDR3 protein	CDR3 DNA
TRBD2	TRBV6-5	TRBJ2-1	NA	CASRGLAGEREQFF	TGTGCCAGCAGGGGACTAGCGGGAGAAAGGGAGCAGTTCTTC
NA	TRBV2	TRBJ1-2	NA	CASSDGGLMGRGYTF	TGTGCCAGCAGTGATGGGGGTCTTATGGGGAGGGGCTACACCTTC
NA	TRBV19	TRBJ2-5	NA	CASMGGPAQETQYF	TGTGCCAGTATGGGGGGGCCTGCCCAAGAGACCCAGTACTTC
NA	TRBV6-6	TRBJ1-1	NA	CASRLGQGPLNTEAFF	TGTGCCAGCAGATTAGGGCAGGGGCCCCTGAACACTGAAGCTTTCTTT
NA	TRBV19	TRBJ2-5	once	CASSTAGERETQYF	TGTGCCAGTAGTACCGCAGGGGAGCGAGAGACCCAGTACTTC
TRBD2	TRBV4-3	TRBJ2-1	few	CASSQVPPGLAGAGSYNEQFF	TGCGCCAGCAGCCAAGTGCCCCCGGGACTAGCGGGAGCCGGGTCCTACAATGAGCAGTTCTTC
TRBD1	TRBV11-2	TRBJ2-3	NA	CASSLGTEAQYF	TGTGCCAGCAGCTTGGGGACAGAGGCGCAGTATTTT
NA	TRBV6-1	TRBJ2-7	NA	CASSVYEQYF	TGTGCCAGCAGTGTGTACGAGCAGTACTTC
NA	TRBV5-1	TRBJ2-5	NA	CASSPTGPLGGETQYF	TGCGCCAGCAGCCCGACGGGTCCCCTCGGCGGTGAGACCCAGTACTTC
TRBD1	TRBV11-1	TRBJ2-2	NA	CASSKGQGVDTGELFF	TGTGCCAGCAGCAAGGGACAGGGGGTCGACACCGGGGAGCTGTTTTTT
TRBD1	TRBV4-1	TRBJ1-4	few	CASSPGQGSNEKLFF	TGCGCCAGCAGCCCCGGACAGGGGTCTAATGAAAAACTGTTTTTT
NA	TRBV5-1	TRBJ2-3	NA	CASSLPPSGVTDTQYF	TGCGCCAGCAGCTTGCCGCCCTCCGGGGTAACAGATACGCAGTATTTT
NA	TRBV10-3	TRBJ2-7	NA	CAISEGGHPDEQYF	TGTGCCATCAGTGAGGGGGGACACCCCGACGAGCAGTACTTC
TRBD1	TRBV15	TRBJ2-3	NA	CATSSDRATDTQYF	TGTGCCACCAGCTCGGACAGGGCGACAGATACGCAGTATTTT
TRBD2	TRBV18	TRBJ2-5	NA	CASSPWSSGYQETQYF	TGTGCCAGCTCACCATGGTCTAGCGGGTACCAAGAGACCCAGTACTTC
TRBD1	TRBV2	TRBJ1-1	few	CASSWDRRVTEAFF	TGTGCCAGCAGTTGGGACAGGAGGGTCACTGAAGCTTTCTTT